This T cell receptor (beta chain) was profiled in a study of technical replicates of blood from a few donors. Assay used: immunoSEQ multiplex PCR; TCRdb lists only in-frame clones, some missing. The sample includes around 92,000 clones, about 95% seen only once; the top ten take 0.2% to 0.25%. The CDR3 loop spans 16 amino acids. Germline V gives CDR1 SGHRS, CDR2 YFSETQ. V was clipped by 3 bases and J by 5 bases; unmatched bases: 12. V usage is TRBV5-1 and J usage is TRBJ2-7; 9 bases match TRBD2. The sequenced sample consisted of T cells isolated from PBMCs. This clonotype originated in a human donor in good health. CDR3 in amino acids: CASSSQAGTSNHEQYF. The DNA of the CDR3 is TGCGCCAGCAGCTCCCAAGCCGGGACTAGCAACCACGAGCAGTACTTC.